This T cell receptor (beta chain) comes out of a study of identical twins. Template switching added a universal primer site; cDNA carried unique molecular identifiers. TCRdb called the 5' RACE reads again in MiXCR, with one record for every CDR3 protein. The table records 600,000 to 800,000 distinct CDR3 sequences, 21% of them present only once. V lost 5 bases, J lost 5 bases, and 18 bases stayed unmatched. The CDR3 loop spans 18 amino acids. Germline CDR1 and CDR2: SGHAT and FQNNGV. As concerns this clonotype: The antigen is unknown.

Everyone who donated was a healthy Caucasian. Regarding the study as a whole: Those out-of-frame alpha sequences shared by twins showed an excess of low generation probability.

The same data also contributed to another study, on T cells expressing NK-cell markers.

The chain couples TRBV11-2 to TRBJ2-5, with 9 bases fitting TRBD2. Sequenced: PBMCs. This clonotype was sampled from a woman between 18 and 30 years old in good health. Written as DNA, the CDR3 is TGTGCCAGCAGCCCGCGGGGGGGGTCGAACCCCGGGACGGAGACCCAGTACTTC. It encodes CASSPRGGSNPGTETQYF.